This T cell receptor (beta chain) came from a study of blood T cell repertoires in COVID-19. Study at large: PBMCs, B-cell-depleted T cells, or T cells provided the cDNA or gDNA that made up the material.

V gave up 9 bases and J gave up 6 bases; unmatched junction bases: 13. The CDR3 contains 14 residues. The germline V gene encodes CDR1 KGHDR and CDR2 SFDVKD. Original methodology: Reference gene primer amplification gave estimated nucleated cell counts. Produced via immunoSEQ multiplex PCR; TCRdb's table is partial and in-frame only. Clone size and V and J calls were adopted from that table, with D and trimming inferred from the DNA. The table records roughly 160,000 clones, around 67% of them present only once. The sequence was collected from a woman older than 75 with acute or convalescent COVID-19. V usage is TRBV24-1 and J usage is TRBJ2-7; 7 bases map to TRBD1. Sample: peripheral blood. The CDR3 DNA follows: TGTGCCACCTCTTTGGGACAGTCCTCTTCCGAGCAGTACTTC. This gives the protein CATSLGQSSSEQYF.